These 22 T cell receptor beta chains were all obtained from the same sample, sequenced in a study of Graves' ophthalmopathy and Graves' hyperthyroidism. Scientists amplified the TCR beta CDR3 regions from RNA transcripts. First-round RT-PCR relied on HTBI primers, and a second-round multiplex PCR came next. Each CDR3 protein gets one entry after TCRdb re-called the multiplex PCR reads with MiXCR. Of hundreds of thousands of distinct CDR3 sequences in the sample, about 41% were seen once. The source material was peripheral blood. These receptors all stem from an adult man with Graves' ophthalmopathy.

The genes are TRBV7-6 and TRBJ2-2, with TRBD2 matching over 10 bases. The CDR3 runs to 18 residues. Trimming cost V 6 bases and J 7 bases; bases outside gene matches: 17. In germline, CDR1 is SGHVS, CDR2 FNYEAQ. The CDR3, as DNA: TGTGCCAGCAGTCGCCTCCCGATAAGCGGGGGGGCCTTCGGGGAGCTGTTTTTT. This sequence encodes CASSRLPISGGAFGELFF. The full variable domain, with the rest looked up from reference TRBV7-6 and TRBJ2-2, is GAGVSQSPRYKVTKRGQDVALRCDPISGHVSLYWYRQALGQGPEFLTYFNYEAQQDKSGLPNDRFSAERPEGSISTLTIQRTEQRDSAMYRCASSRLPISGGAFGELFFGEGSRLTVL.

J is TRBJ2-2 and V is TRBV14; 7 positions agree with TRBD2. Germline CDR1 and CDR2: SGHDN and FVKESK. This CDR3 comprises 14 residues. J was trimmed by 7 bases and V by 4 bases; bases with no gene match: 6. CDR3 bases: TGTGCCAGCAGCCCTCGCGGGAGTGGCGGGGAGCTGTTTTTT. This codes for CASSPRGSGGELFF.

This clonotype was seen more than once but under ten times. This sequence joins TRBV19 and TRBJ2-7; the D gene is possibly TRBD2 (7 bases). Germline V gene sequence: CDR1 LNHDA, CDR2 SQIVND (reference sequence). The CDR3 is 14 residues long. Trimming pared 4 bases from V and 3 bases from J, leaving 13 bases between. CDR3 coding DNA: TGTGCCAGTAGTAGGGGGGGCTTGGACTACGAGCAGTACTTC. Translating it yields CASSRGGLDYEQYF.

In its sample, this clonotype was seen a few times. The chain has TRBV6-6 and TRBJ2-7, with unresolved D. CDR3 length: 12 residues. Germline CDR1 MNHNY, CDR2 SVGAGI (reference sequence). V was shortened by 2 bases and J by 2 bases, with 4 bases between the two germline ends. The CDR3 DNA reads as TGTGCCAGCAGTTACACTACCTACGAGCAGTACTTC. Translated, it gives CASSYTTYEQYF.

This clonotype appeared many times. Here the CDR3 DNA reads TGTGCCAGCAGCTTACTCGCAGGGACTAACTATGGCTACACCTTC. Its translation is CASSLLAGTNYGYTF. This chain joins TRBV13 and TRBJ1-2; D may be TRBD1 (5 bases). Trimming took off 2 bases at V and 0 bases at J, with 10 bases between the two ends. CDR1 is PRHDT, CDR2 FYEKMQ, per germline (reference sequence). The length of the CDR3 is 15 residues.

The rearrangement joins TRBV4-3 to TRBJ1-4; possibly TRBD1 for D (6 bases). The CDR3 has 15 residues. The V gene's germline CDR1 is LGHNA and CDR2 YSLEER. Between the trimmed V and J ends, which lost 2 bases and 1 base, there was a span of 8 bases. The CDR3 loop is CASSQTGKTNEKLFF. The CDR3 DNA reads TGCGCCAGCAGCCAAACAGGGAAAACTAATGAAAAACTGTTTTTT.

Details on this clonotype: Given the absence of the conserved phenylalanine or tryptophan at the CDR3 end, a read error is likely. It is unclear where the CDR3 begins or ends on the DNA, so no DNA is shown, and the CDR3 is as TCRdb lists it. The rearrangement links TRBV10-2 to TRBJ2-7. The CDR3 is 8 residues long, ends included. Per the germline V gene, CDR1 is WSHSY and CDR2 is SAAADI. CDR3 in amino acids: CASSESGR.

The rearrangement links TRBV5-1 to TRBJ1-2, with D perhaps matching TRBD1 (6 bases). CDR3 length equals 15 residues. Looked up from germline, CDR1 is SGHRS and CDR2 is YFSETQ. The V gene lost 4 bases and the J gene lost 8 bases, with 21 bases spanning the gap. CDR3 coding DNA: TGCGCCAGCAGCGCCGGGACAAGTTTAAGTCGAGGCTACACCTTC. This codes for CASSAGTSLSRGYTF.

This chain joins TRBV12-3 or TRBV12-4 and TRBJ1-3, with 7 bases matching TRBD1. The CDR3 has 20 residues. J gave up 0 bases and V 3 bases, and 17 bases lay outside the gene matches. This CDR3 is CASSFLRQPGTARSGNTIYF. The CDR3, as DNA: TGTGCCAGCAGTTTTTTACGACAACCCGGGACAGCTCGCTCTGGAAACACCATATATTTT.

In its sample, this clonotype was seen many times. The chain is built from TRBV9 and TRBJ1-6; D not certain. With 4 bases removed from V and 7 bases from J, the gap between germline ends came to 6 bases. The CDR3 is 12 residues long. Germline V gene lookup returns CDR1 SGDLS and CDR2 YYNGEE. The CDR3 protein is CASSSPNSPLHF. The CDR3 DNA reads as TGTGCCAGCAGCTCACCCAATTCACCCCTCCACTTT.

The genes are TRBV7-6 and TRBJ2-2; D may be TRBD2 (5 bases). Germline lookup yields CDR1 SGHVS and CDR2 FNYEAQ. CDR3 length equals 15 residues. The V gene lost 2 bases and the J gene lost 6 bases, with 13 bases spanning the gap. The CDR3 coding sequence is TGTGCCAGCAGCTTATCGCGTCGGGGTCCCGGGGAGCTGTTTTTT. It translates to CASSLSRRGPGELFF.

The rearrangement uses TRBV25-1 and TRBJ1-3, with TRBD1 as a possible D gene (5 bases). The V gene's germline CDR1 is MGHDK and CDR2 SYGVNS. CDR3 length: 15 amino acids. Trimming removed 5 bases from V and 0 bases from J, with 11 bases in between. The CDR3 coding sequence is TGTGCCAGCAGTCGGGACGGCCACTCTGGAAACACCATATATTTT. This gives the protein CASSRDGHSGNTIYF.

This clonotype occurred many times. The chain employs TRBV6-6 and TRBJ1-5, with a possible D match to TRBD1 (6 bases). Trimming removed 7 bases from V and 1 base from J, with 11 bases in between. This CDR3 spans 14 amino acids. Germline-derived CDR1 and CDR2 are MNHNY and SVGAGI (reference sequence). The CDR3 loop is CASTKQGSNQPQHF. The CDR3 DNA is TGTGCCAGCACCAAGCAGGGGAGCAATCAGCCCCAGCATTTT.

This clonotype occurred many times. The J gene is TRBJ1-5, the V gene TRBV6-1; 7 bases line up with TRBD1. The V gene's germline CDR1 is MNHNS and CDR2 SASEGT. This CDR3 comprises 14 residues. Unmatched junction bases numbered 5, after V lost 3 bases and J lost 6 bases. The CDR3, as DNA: TGTGCCAGCAGTGATGGACAGGAGTCTCAGCCCCAGCATTTT. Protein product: CASSDGQESQPQHF.

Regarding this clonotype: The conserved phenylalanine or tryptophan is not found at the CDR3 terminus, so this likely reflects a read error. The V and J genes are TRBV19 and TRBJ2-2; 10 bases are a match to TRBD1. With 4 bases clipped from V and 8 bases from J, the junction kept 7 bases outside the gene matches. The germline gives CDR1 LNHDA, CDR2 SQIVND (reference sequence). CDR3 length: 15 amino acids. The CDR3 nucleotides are TGTGCCAGTAGTACCTCGACAGGGGGCACTGGGGAGCTGTTTTTA. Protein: CASSTSTGGTGELFL.

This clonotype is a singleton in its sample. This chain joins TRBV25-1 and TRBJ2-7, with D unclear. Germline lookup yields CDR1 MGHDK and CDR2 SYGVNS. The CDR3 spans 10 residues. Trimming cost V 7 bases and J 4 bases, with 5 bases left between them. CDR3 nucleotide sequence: TGTGCCAGCACCGGGTACGAGCAGTACTTC. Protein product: CASTGYEQYF.

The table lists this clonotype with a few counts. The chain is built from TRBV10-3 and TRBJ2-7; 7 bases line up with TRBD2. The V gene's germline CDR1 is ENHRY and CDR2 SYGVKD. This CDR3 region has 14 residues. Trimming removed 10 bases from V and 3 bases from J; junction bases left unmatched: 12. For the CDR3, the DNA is TGTGCCAGCCTAGCAGGGTCTAGCGGCTACGAGCAGTACTTC. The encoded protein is CASLAGSSGYEQYF.

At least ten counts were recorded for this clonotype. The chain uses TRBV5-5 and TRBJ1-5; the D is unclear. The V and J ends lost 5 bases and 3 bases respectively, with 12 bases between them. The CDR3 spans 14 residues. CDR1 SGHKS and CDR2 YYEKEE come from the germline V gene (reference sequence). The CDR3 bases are TGTGCCAGCAGTCGAGGACTGACCAATCAGCCCCAGCATTTT. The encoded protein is CASSRGLTNQPQHF.

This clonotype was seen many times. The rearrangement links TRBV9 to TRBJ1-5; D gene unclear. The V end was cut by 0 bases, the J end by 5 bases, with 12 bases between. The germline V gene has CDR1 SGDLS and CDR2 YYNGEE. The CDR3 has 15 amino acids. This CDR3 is CASSVGSSLDQPQHF. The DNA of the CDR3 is TGTGCCAGCAGCGTAGGTAGCAGTCTCGATCAGCCCCAGCATTTT.

This chain's CDR3 is CASRPGTGNFYEQYF. The CDR3 DNA sequence: TGTGCCAGCAGGCCAGGGACAGGAAATTTCTACGAGCAGTACTTC. The V gene is TRBV12-3 or TRBV12-4, the J gene TRBJ2-7, with 8 positions matching TRBD1. With 6 bases clipped from V and 3 bases from J, the junction kept 10 bases outside the gene matches. The CDR3 has 15 amino acids.

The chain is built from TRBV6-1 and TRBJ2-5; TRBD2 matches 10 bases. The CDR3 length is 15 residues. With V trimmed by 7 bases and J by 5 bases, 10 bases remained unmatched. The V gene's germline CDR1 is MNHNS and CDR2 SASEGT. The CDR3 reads CASTSHLAGDETQYF. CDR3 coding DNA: TGTGCCAGCACGTCCCACCTAGCGGGAGATGAGACCCAGTACTTC.

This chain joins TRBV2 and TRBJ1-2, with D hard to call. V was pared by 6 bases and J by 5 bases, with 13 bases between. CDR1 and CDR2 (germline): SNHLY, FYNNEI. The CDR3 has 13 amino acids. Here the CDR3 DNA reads TGTGCCAGCAGAGAACCTGTTGGGTATGGCTACACCTTC. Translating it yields CASREPVGYGYTF. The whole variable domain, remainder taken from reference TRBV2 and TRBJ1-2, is EPEVTQTPSHQVTQMGQEVILRCVPISNHLYFYWYRQILGQKVEFLVSFYNNEISEKSEIFDDQFSVERPDGSNFTLKIRSTKLEDSAMYFCASREPVGYGYTFGSGTRLTVV.